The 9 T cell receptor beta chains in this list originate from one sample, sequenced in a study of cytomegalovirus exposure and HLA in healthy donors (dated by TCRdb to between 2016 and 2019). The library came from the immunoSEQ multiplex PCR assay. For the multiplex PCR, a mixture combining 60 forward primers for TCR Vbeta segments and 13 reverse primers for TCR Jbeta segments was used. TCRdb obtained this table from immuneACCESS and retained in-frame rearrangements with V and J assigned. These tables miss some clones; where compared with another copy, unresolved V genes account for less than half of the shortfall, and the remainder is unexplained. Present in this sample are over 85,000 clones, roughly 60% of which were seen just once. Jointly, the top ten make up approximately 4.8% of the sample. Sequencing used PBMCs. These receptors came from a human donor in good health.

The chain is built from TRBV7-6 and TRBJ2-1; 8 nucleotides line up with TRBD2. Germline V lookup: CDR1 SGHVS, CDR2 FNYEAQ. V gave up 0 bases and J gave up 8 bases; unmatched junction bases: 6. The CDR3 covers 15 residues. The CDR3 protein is CASSLARSGMDEQFF. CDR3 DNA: TGTGCCAGCAGCTTAGCTCGTAGCGGGATGGATGAGCAGTTCTTC.

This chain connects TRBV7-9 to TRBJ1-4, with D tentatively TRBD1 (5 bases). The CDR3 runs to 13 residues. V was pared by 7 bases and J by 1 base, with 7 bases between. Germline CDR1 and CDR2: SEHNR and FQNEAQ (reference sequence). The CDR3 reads CASMTETNEKLFF. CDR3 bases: TGTGCCAGCATGACAGAAACTAATGAAAAACTGTTTTTT.

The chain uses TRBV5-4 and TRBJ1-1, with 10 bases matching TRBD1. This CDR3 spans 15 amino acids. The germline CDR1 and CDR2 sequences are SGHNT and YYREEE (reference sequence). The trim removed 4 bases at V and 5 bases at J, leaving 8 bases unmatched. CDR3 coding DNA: TGTGCCAGCAGCATCGGACAGGGGGGTTGGACTGAAGCTTTCTTT. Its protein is CASSIGQGGWTEAFF.

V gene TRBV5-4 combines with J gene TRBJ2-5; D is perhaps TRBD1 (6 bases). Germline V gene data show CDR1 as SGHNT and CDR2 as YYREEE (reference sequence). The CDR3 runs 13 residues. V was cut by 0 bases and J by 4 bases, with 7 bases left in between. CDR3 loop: CASSLGGGETQYF. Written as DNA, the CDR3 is TGTGCCAGCAGCTTGGGAGGGGGAGAGACCCAGTACTTC. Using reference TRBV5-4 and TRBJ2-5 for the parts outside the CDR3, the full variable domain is ETGVTQSPTHLIKTRGQQVTLRCSSQSGHNTVSWYQQALGQGPQFIFQYYREEENGRGNFPPRFSGLQFPNYSSELNVNALELDDSALYLCASSLGGGETQYFGPGTRLLVL.

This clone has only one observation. The CDR3, as DNA: TGTGCCAGCAGTGAAATAGTTTACAATGAGCAGTTCTTC. It is translated as CASSEIVYNEQFF. The chain uses TRBV6-1 and TRBJ2-1; unclear D gene. Trimming removed 2 bases at V and 4 bases at J, with 6 bases between. The CDR3 sequence is 13 residues long. CDR1 MNHNS and CDR2 SASEGT come from the germline V gene.

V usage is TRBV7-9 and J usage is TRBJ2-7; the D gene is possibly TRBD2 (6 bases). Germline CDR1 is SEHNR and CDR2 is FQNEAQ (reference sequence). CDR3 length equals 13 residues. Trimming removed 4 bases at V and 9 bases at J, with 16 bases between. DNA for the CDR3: TGTGCCAGCAGCTCCCTGAGACTCGGGGGGCAGTACTTC. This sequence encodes CASSSLRLGGQYF.

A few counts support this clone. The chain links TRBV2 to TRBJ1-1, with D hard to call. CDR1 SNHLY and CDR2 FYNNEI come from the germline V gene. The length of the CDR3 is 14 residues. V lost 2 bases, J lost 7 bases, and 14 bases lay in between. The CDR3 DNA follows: TGTGCCAGCAGTGAACCCCGAGGCCCTTATGAAGCTTTCTTT. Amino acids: CASSEPRGPYEAFF.

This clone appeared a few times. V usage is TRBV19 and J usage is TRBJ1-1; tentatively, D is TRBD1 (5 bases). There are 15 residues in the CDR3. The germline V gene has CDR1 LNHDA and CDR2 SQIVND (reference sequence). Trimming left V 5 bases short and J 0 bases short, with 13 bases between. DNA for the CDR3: TGTGCCAGTAGTCCAGGGATTGGTATGAACACTGAAGCTTTCTTT. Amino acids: CASSPGIGMNTEAFF.

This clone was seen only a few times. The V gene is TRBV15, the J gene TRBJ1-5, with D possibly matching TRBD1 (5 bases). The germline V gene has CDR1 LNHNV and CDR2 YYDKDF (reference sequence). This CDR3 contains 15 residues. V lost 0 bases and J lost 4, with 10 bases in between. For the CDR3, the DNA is TGTGCCACCAGCAGAGATGCGGGGGGAAATCAGCCCCAGCATTTT. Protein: CATSRDAGGNQPQHF.